This T cell receptor beta chain was identified during a study of blood T cell repertoires in COVID-19. The protocol was immunoSEQ multiplex PCR, while the TCRdb copy is restricted to in-frame clones and leaves out a portion. The sample consists of roughly 260,000 clones, around nine tenths of them appearing once. This receptor was obtained from a woman younger than 45 with COVID-19, enrolled during active disease. Source material: peripheral blood.

The CDR3 sequence: CASSPTWTGQGTQYF. CDR3 sequence (DNA): TGTGCCAGCAGCCCCACCTGGACAGGGCAGGGGACCCAGTACTTC. The gene calls are TRBV7-8 and TRBJ2-5; 8 bases are shared with TRBD1. V trimming: 5 bases; J trimming: 7 bases; junction bases outside the gene matches: 12. CDR3 length: 15 residues. CDR1 is SGHVS, CDR2 FQNEAQ, per germline.